This is a list of T cell receptor beta chains from one sample in a study of glioma-infiltrating T cells after dendritic cell vaccination. Libraries were prepared by immunoSEQ multiplex PCR; TCRdb keeps only in-frame clonotypes and omits some of them. Of approximately 100,000 clones in the sample, roughly three quarters were seen once. The sequencing used blood, collected before dendritic cell vaccination. The source of these receptors is a human donor with glioblastoma. Both conserved end residues are part of each CDR3. D genes are given only for firm matches. Only part of the rows carry a size: once, few, many, or a class if the clone is expanded.

- TRBJ1-1 13 - TRBV30 CAWSTGMNTEAFF TGTGCCTGGAGTACAGGGATGAACACTGAAGCTTTCTTT
- TRBJ1-2 15 TRBD1 TRBV6-1 CASRAQAGGDYGYTF TGTGCCAGCAGAGCCCAAGCAGGGGGCGACTATGGCTACACCTTC
- TRBJ2-7 14 TRBD1 TRBV6-6 CASSRTGGPYEQHF TGTGCCAGCAGTAGGACAGGGGGCCCGTACGAGCAGCACTTC
- TRBJ2-7 12 - TRBV5-1 CASSLGGREQYF TGCGCCAGCAGCCTCGGGGGTCGCGAGCAGTACTTC
- TRBJ2-3 15 TRBD1 TRBV5-1 CASSWGTGGMDTQYF TGCGCCAGCAGCTGGGGGACAGGGGGTATGGATACGCAGTATTTT
- TRBJ2-3 15 TRBD1 TRBV29-1 CSVEGGDRATDTQYF TGCAGCGTTGAGGGTGGAGACAGGGCCACAGATACGCAGTATTTT
few TRBJ2-7 14 TRBD2 TRBV5-6 CASSRTSGRAARYF TGTGCCAGCAGCCGGACTAGCGGGAGGGCCGCCCGGTACTTC
- TRBJ2-3 16 TRBD2 TRBV27 CARTRWGAGFQDTQYF TGTGCCAGAACGAGGTGGGGAGCGGGATTCCAAGATACGCAGTATTTT
- TRBJ1-2 11 - TRBV30 CAWAENYGYTF TGTGCCTGGGCAGAAAACTATGGCTACACCTTC
- TRBJ1-2 15 - TRBV4-2 CASSQRGQQSYGYTF TGTGCCAGCAGCCAGCGAGGACAGCAGAGCTATGGCTACACCTTC
- TRBJ2-3 14 - TRBV30 CAWSRGGGTDTQYF TGTGCCTGGAGTAGGGGGGGCGGGACAGATACGCAGTATTTT
- TRBJ2-7 15 TRBD1 TRBV6-5 CASSWRDRGTYEQYF TGTGCCAGCAGTTGGAGGGACAGGGGGACCTACGAGCAGTACTTC
- TRBJ1-1 14 - TRBV9 CASSGGLGATEAFF TGTGCCAGCAGCGGGGGTTTGGGGGCCACTGAAGCTTTCTTT
- TRBJ1-1 13 - TRBV11-3 CASSEHRDTEAFF TGTGCCAGCAGCGAACACAGGGACACTGAAGCTTTCTTT
- TRBJ1-2 15 TRBD1 TRBV9 CASSVVGDRDNGYTF TGTGCCAGCAGCGTGGTCGGGGACAGGGATAATGGCTACACCTTC
few TRBJ1-1 13 - TRBV27 CASSDFQGTEAFF TGTGCCAGCTCAGACTTTCAGGGCACTGAAGCTTTCTTT
- TRBJ1-6 15 TRBD1 TRBV5-1 CASSLKTGLNSPLHF TGCGCCAGCAGCTTGAAGACAGGGCTGAATTCACCCCTCCACTTT
- TRBJ2-1 12 - TRBV19 CASSDTYNEQFF TGTGCCAGTAGTGACACCTACAATGAGCAGTTCTTC
- TRBJ2-1 15 - TRBV4-1 CASSQDPGSYNEQFF TGCGCCAGCAGCCAAGATCCCGGGTCCTACAATGAGCAGTTCTTC
- TRBJ1-4 13 - TRBV15 CATSRGAGEKLFF TGTGCCACCAGCAGAGGGGCAGGGGAAAAACTGTTTTTT
- TRBJ1-2 14 TRBD1 TRBV30 CAWSTTGAIYGYTF TGTGCCTGGAGTACGACAGGGGCTATCTATGGCTACACCTTC
- TRBJ1-1 15 - TRBV18 CASSRSQTEWNEAFF TGTGCCAGCTCCCGTTCCCAGACAGAATGGAATGAAGCTTTCTTT
- TRBJ2-7 15 TRBD2 TRBV5-4 CASSPPGGRTDEQYF TGTGCCAGCAGCCCGCCTGGCGGGAGGACAGACGAGCAGTACTTC
- TRBJ1-1 14 - TRBV6-5 CASSPVQTIDEAFF TGTGCCAGCAGTCCCGTACAGACTATCGATGAAGCTTTCTTT
- TRBJ1-1 13 - TRBV7-7 CASSITVNTEAFF TGTGCTAGCAGCATCACGGTGAACACTGAAGCTTTCTTT
- TRBJ1-1 11 - TRBV20-1 CSASRTAEAFF TGCAGTGCTAGTAGGACAGCTGAAGCTTTCTTT
- TRBJ1-5 14 - TRBV6-1 CASSEASSNQPQHF TGTGCCAGCAGTGAAGCTAGTAGCAATCAGCCCCAGCATTTT
- TRBJ1-1 12 - TRBV6-5 CASRAVNTEAFF TGTGCCAGCAGGGCGGTGAACACTGAAGCTTTCTTT
few TRBJ2-3 17 TRBD1 TRBV9 CASSVRPGTGGPDTQYF TGTGCCAGCAGCGTACGGCCCGGGACAGGGGGCCCAGATACGCAGTATTTT
- TRBJ1-1 16 TRBD1 TRBV7-9 CASSFRPTGGNTEAFF TGTGCCAGCAGCTTCAGGCCGACAGGGGGGAACACTGAAGCTTTCTTT
once TRBJ1-2 10 - TRBV20-1 CSASPGGYTF TGCAGTGCTAGCCCAGGGGGCTACACCTTC
- TRBJ1-1 14 - TRBV27 CASMRQTDLPEAFF TGTGCCAGCATGCGGCAGACAGATCTGCCTGAAGCTTTCTTT
- TRBJ1-2 16 TRBD1 TRBV5-6 CASSLVRTGADYGYTF TGTGCCAGCAGCTTGGTCCGGACAGGGGCGGACTATGGCTACACCTTC
- TRBJ2-7 16 - TRBV27 CASSPTQALGTYEQYF TGTGCCAGCAGTCCAACACAGGCCCTCGGAACCTACGAGCAGTACTTC
- TRBJ1-1 15 TRBD1 TRBV29-1 CSVALGGTANTEAFF TGCAGCGTTGCATTAGGAGGGACAGCCAACACTGAAGCTTTCTTT
- TRBJ1-5 15 - TRBV7-9 CASSLDYEGNQPQHF TGTGCCAGCAGCTTGGATTATGAGGGCAATCAGCCCCAGCATTTT
- TRBJ2-1 17 TRBD1 TRBV5-1 CASSLNSGTGGYDEQFF TGCGCCAGCAGCCTGAACTCCGGGACAGGGGGCTACGATGAGCAGTTCTTC
few TRBJ2-7 16 - TRBV6-5 CASSSLPAESSYEQYF TGTGCCAGCAGTTCCCTCCCAGCGGAGAGCTCCTACGAGCAGTACTTC
- TRBJ2-2 14 - TRBV18 CASSPQDSSGELFF TGTGCCAGCTCACCTCAGGACAGTTCCGGGGAGCTGTTTTTT
- TRBJ1-1 16 - TRBV18 CASSLNDDRMNTEAFF TGTGCCAGCTCACTGAATGACGACAGGATGAACACTGAAGCTTTCTTT
once TRBJ2-4 14 TRBD1 TRBV7-2 CASSFDRGFNIQYF TGTGCCAGCAGCTTCGACAGGGGGTTTAACATTCAGTACTTC
- TRBJ1-4 13 - TRBV19 CASSLNRREKLFF TGTGCCAGTAGTTTAAACAGGCGTGAAAAACTGTTTTTT
- TRBJ1-2 15 - TRBV7-2 CASSPTMEVGYGYTF TGTGCCAGCAGCCCGACAATGGAAGTAGGATATGGCTACACCTTC
few TRBJ2-7 14 - TRBV6-6 CASSYGPGKYEQYF TGTGCCAGCAGTTATGGACCAGGGAAATACGAGCAGTACTTC